Presented here are 18 T cell receptor beta chains from one specimen sequenced in a study of response to subunit inactivated influenza vaccine (dated by TCRdb to 2017 to 2018). In light of the paper, this sample's time point label describes: around 42 days after influenza vaccine administration. The method was RT-PCR. TCRdb shows the sequencer as Illumina HiSeq 2500. TCRdb cleaned the public reads at Q25 with fastp, built clones with MiXCR and kept in-frame beta chains. Each entry is one CDR3 protein sequence, shown with its most common DNA and genes. The sample table contains around 500,000 distinct CDR3 sequences; only one count was recorded for 9.5% to 13% of them. Of the sample, about 12% is held by the ten largest clones. The material sequenced was PBMCs from blood, taken 35 to 45 days after vaccination. The source is a middle-aged man who received an inactivated influenza vaccine. Donor details come from another sample of the same person, matched by shared clones.

The chain has TRBV4-1 and TRBJ2-1; D unclear. V lost 0 bases to trimming and J lost 3 bases, with 9 bases between them. The CDR3 is made up of 15 amino acids. Looked up from germline, CDR1 is MGHRA and CDR2 is YSYEKL. The CDR3 nucleotides read TGCGCCAGCAGCCAAGATCCTTACAGCTACAATGAGCAGTTCTTC. Residues: CASSQDPYSYNEQFF.

This clonotype was observed at least ten times. This chain connects TRBV12-3 or TRBV12-4 to TRBJ1-1; D remains ambiguous. The CDR3 extends over 14 amino acids. Trimming stripped 7 bases from V and 4 bases from J, with 16 bases between. The CDR3 nucleotides read TGTGCCAGCAACGAACAGTTTGGGATCACTGAAGCTTTCTTT. Translated: CASNEQFGITEAFF.

In nucleotides, the CDR3 is TGCGCCAGCAGCAAAAATAGCGGAGCTAGCACAGATACGCAGTATTTT. Translated, it gives CASSKNSGASTDTQYF. The genes are TRBV5-1 and TRBJ2-3, with a tentative D call TRBD2 (6 bases). The germline V gene has CDR1 SGHRS and CDR2 YFSETQ. The CDR3 is 16 residues long. Trimming stripped 4 bases from V and 0 bases from J, with 15 bases between. Combining the CDR3 with reference TRBV5-1 and TRBJ2-3 gives the whole variable domain KAGVTQTPRYLIKTRGQQVTLSCSPISGHRSVSWYQQTPGQGLQFLFEYFSETQRNKGNFPGRFSGRQFSNSRSEMNVSTLELGDSALYLCASSKNSGASTDTQYFGPGTRLTVL.

V usage is TRBV10-3 and J usage is TRBJ2-1, with D perhaps assigned TRBD1 or TRBD2 (6 bases each). Trimming pared 10 bases from V and 6 bases from J, leaving 19 bases between. Germline lookup yields CDR1 ENHRY and CDR2 SYGVKD. The CDR3 spans 14 residues. CDR3 nucleotide sequence: TGTGCCACGACTCCCCATGGAGGGGGCAATGAGCAGTTCTTC. As protein: CATTPHGGGNEQFF.

This clonotype was counted many times. The rearrangement links TRBV5-1 to TRBJ2-7; a possible D gene is TRBD1 (5 bases). The CDR3 contains 13 residues. V gave up 4 bases and J gave up 2 bases, with 10 bases separating them. The germline V gene has CDR1 SGHRS and CDR2 YFSETQ. CDR3 in amino acids: CASSRGAPYEQYF. As DNA, the CDR3 is TGCGCCAGCAGCCGTGGGGCGCCCTACGAGCAGTACTTC.

This rearrangement joins TRBV16 to TRBJ2-3; tentative D call: TRBD2 (5 bases). V lost 1 base, J lost 3 bases, and 11 bases lay in between. Germline CDR1 is KGHSY and CDR2 is FQNENV. The length of the CDR3 is 15 residues. CDR3 nucleotides: TGTGCCAGCAGCCAATTCGGGGTGAGAACAGATACGCAGTATTTT. It translates to CASSQFGVRTDTQYF.

The chain uses TRBV7-3 and TRBJ2-3; 9 bases agree with TRBD1. The V segment lost 5 bases and the J segment 8 bases; nucleotides outside the gene matches: 5. The CDR3 runs 13 residues. Germline CDR1 and CDR2: SGHTA and FQGTGA. The CDR3 sequence: CASSPTGGLTQYF. The CDR3, as DNA: TGTGCCAGCAGCCCCACAGGGGGCCTTACGCAGTATTTT.

This clonotype was recorded a few times. The chain recombines TRBV11-2 with TRBJ2-2, with D unresolved. The germline gives CDR1 SGHAT, CDR2 FQNNGV. The CDR3 sequence is 13 residues long. Trimming took 6 bases from V and 4 from J, leaving 9 bases between them. The CDR3 DNA reads TGTGCCAGCAGTTCTGGCACCACCGGGGAGCTGTTTTTT. Amino acid sequence: CASSSGTTGELFF.

This clonotype has just a few counts. This chain uses TRBV4-3 with TRBJ2-3; D is unclear. The CDR3 covers 16 residues. Per the germline V gene, CDR1 is LGHNA and CDR2 is YSLEER. Trimming pared 2 bases from V and 0 bases from J, leaving 12 bases between. CDR3 bases: TGCGCCAGCAGCCAAAGCAAGGCGAAAAGCACAGATACGCAGTATTTT. It specifies CASSQSKAKSTDTQYF.

This sequence joins TRBV18 and TRBJ2-7, with D perhaps assigned TRBD1 or TRBD2 (6 bases each). The V gene's germline CDR1 is KGHSH and CDR2 LQKENI. The V gene lost 2 bases and the J gene lost 3 bases, with 14 bases spanning the gap. CDR3 length: 15 amino acids. The CDR3 sequence: CASSPYVGGFYEQYF. CDR3 nucleotide sequence: TGTGCCAGCTCACCATATGTAGGGGGGTTCTACGAGCAGTACTTC. Full variable domain (outside the CDR3, taken from reference TRBV18 and TRBJ2-7): NAGVMQNPRHLVRRRGQEARLRCSPMKGHSHVYWYRQLPEEGLKFMVYLQKENIIDESGMPKERFSAEFPKEGPSILRIQQVVRGDSAAYFCASSPYVGGFYEQYFGPGTRLTVT.

The chain has TRBV28 and TRBJ2-6; no clear D gene. This CDR3 comprises 15 residues. Germline-derived CDR1 and CDR2 are MDHEN and SYDVKM. V was shortened by 6 bases and J by 1 base, with 10 bases between the two germline ends. DNA for the CDR3: TGTGCCAGCAGGTACAGTGGTTCTGGGGCCAACGTCCTGACTTTC. Amino acids: CASRYSGSGANVLTF.

The chain joins TRBV5-1 to TRBJ2-3; 8 bases match TRBD2. Looked up from germline, CDR1 is SGHRS and CDR2 is YFSETQ. V shed 4 bases and J 2 bases; nucleotides not matched to a gene: 9. This CDR3 region has 16 residues. CDR3 in DNA: TGCGCCAGCAGCCAAATCAGCGGGAGTCTCACAGATACGCAGTATTTT. Residues: CASSQISGSLTDTQYF.

This clonotype was found many times. The chain has TRBV20-1 and TRBJ2-1, with D possibly being TRBD1 or TRBD2 (5 bases each). Germline CDR1 is DFQATT and CDR2 is SNEGSKA (reference sequence). V was cut by 2 bases and J by 5 bases, with 13 bases left in between. The CDR3 is 14 amino acids. The CDR3 sequence: CSARSGRTNNEQFF. CDR3 coding DNA: TGCAGTGCTAGAAGCGGCAGGACAAACAATGAGCAGTTCTTC.

This clonotype was observed a few times. The chain recombines TRBV18 with TRBJ1-2; 10 bases align to TRBD1. This CDR3 is built from 15 residues. Losses at the gene ends were 3 bases for V and 5 bases for J; bases not matched to a gene: 6. The germline V gene encodes CDR1 KGHSH and CDR2 LQKENI. The CDR3 nucleotides are TGTGCCAGCTCACCCGGGACAGGGGCCCTTTATGGCTACACCTTC. It yields the protein CASSPGTGALYGYTF.

This clonotype occurred many times. The CDR3 sequence: CASSPEVADQETQYF. CDR3 in DNA: TGTGCCAGCAGCCCGGAGGTAGCAGATCAAGAGACCCAGTACTTC. The chain has TRBV5-4 and TRBJ2-5, with a tentative D call TRBD2 (5 bases). Trimming cost V 4 bases and J 2 bases, with 15 bases left between them. The CDR3 consists of 15 residues. CDR1 is SGHNT, CDR2 YYREEE, per germline (reference sequence). Based on the CDR3 plus reference TRBV5-4 and TRBJ2-5, the full variable domain is ETGVTQSPTHLIKTRGQQVTLRCSSQSGHNTVSWYQQALGQGPQFIFQYYREEENGRGNFPPRFSGLQFPNYSSELNVNALELDDSALYLCASSPEVADQETQYFGPGTRLLVL.

In regard to this clonotype: Given a much more abundant clone one base away, this may be a read error. The rearrangement links TRBV29-1 to TRBJ2-1, with 8 bases that match TRBD2. Germline assignment: CDR1 SQVTM and CDR2 ANQGSEA. The CDR3 consists of 14 residues. With 7 bases clipped from V and 10 bases from J, the junction kept 15 bases outside the gene matches. CDR3 protein: CSAYHRGGRIEQFF. In DNA form, the CDR3 reads TGCAGCGCCTATCACCGGGGGGGGAGGATCGAGCAGTTCTTC.

This clonotype was found a few times. This rearrangement joins TRBV6-1 to TRBJ1-5, with D perhaps matching TRBD1 (5 bases). Germline V gene data show CDR1 as MNHNS and CDR2 as SASEGT. The CDR3 has 18 amino acids. V lost 6 bases to trimming and J lost 1 base, with 22 bases between them. The CDR3 nucleotides are TGTGCCAGCAGCCATATATCAGGTGGGGGTCGAAGCAATCAGCCCCAGCATTTT. Its protein is CASSHISGGGRSNQPQHF.

The sample holds a few counts of this clonotype. The chain carries TRBV20-1 and TRBJ2-7; 9 bases line up with TRBD1. Trimming removed 3 bases from V and 3 bases from J; junction bases left unmatched: 9. CDR1 is DFQATT, CDR2 SNEGSKA, per germline (reference sequence). This CDR3 is 15 amino acids long. In nucleotides, the CDR3 is TGCAGTGCTAGGCCGGGACAGGGAGGGGGCTACGAGCAGTACTTC. Translated: CSARPGQGGGYEQYF.